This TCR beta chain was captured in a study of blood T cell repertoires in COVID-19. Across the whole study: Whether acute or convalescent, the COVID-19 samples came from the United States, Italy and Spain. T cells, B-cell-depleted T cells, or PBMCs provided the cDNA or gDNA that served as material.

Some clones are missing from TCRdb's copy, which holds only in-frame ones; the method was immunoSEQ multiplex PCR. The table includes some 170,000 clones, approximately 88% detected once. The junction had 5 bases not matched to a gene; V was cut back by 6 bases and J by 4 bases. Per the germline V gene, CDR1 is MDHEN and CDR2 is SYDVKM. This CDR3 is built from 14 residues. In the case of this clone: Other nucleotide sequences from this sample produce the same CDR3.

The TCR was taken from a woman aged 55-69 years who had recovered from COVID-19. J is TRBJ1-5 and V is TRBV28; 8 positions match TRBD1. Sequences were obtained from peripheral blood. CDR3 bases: TGTGCCAGCAGCTCCGGACAGGGAAATCAGCCCCAGCATTTT. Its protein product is CASSSGQGNQPQHF.